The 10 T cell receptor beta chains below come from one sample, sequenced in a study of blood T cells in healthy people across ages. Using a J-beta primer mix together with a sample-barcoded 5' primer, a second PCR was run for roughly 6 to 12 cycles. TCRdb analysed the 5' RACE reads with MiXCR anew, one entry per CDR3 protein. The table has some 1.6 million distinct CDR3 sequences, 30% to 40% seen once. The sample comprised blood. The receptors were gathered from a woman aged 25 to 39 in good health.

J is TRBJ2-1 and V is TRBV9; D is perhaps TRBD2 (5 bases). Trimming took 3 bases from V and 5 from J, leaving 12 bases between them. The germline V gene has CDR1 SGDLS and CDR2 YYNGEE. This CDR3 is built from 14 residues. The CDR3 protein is CASSARKGDNEQFF. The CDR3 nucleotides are TGTGCCAGCAGCGCAAGAAAGGGAGACAATGAGCAGTTCTTC.

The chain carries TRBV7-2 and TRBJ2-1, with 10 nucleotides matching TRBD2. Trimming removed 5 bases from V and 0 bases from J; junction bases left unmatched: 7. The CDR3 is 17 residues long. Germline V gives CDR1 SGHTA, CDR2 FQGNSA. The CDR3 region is CASSQGLAVNSYNEQFF. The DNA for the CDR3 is TGTGCCAGCAGCCAAGGACTAGCGGTAAACTCCTACAATGAGCAGTTCTTC.

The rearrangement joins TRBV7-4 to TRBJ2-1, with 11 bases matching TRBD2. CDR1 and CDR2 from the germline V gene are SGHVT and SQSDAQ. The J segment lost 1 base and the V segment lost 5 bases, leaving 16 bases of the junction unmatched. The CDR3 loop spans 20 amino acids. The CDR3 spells CASSRTTRIAGGNSYNEQFF. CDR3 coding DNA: TGTGCCAGCAGCCGCACTACTCGAATAGCGGGAGGGAATTCCTACAATGAGCAGTTCTTC.

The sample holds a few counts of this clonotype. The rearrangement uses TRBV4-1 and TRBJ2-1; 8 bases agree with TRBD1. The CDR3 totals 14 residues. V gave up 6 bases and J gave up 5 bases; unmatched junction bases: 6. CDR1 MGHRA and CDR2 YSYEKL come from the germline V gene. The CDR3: CASRGTGFNNEQFF. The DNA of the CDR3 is TGCGCCAGCAGGGGGACAGGTTTTAACAATGAGCAGTTCTTC.

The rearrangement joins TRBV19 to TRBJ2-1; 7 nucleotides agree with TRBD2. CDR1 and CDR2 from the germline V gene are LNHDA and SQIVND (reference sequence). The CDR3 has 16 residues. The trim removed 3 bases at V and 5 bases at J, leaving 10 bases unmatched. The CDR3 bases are TGTGCCAGTAGTATCTTACCAGCGGGGAAAGACAATGAGCAGTTCTTC. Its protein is CASSILPAGKDNEQFF.

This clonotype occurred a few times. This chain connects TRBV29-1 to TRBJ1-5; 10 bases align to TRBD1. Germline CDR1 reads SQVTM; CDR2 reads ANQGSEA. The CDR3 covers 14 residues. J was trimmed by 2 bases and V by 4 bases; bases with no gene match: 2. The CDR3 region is CSVAGTGGNQPQHF. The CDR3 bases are TGCAGCGTTGCTGGGACAGGGGGCAATCAGCCCCAGCATTTT.

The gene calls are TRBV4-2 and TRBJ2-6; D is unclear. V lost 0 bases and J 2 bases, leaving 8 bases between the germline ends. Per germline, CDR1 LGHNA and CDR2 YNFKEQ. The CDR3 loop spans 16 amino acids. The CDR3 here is CASSQEGVPGANVLTF. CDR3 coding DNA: TGTGCCAGCAGCCAAGAGGGTGTGCCTGGGGCCAACGTCCTGACTTTC.

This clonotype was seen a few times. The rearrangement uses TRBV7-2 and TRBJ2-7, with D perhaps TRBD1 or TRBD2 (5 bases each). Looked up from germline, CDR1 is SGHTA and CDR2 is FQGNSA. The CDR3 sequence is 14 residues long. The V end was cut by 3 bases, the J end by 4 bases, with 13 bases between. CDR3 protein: CASSFVTEGYEQYF. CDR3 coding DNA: TGTGCCAGCAGCTTCGTGACAGAGGGATACGAGCAGTACTTC.

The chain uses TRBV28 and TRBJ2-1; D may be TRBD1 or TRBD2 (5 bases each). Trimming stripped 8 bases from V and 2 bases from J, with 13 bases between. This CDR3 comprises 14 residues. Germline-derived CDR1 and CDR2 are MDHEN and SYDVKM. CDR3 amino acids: CASLGDATYNEQFF. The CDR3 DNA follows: TGTGCCAGCTTGGGGGACGCAACCTACAATGAGCAGTTCTTC.

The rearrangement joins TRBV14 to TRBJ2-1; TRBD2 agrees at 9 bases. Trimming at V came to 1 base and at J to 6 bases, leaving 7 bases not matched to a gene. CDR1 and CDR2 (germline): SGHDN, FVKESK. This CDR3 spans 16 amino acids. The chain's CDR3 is CASSQGRGGAFNEQFF. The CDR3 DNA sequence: TGTGCCAGCAGCCAAGGGCGGGGGGGGGCTTTCAATGAGCAGTTCTTC.